The rows below give T cell receptor beta chains drawn from one sample of a study of beta chain features in type 1 diabetes. The protocol was immunoSEQ multiplex PCR, while the TCRdb copy is restricted to in-frame clones and leaves out a portion. The table shows about 160,000 clones, with about 8.3% occurring only once. Sequenced input: central memory CD4+ T cells from blood. These TCRs come from a young woman with type 1 diabetes. Both conserved end residues are part of each CDR3.

>TRBV5-1|TRBJ2-1
CASSLIGAGVTLF
>TRBV9|TRBJ2-5
CASSSGLAGAGGTQYF
>TRBV6-1|TRBJ1-2
CASTPGQTRSYTF
>TRBV6-1|TRBJ1-5
CASTRTGGRQPQHF
>TRBV9|TRBJ2-3
CASIQTSRRVMQYF
>TRBV19|TRBJ2-1
CASSIPAGLVLFF
>TRBV6-5|TRBJ1-6
CASEPGQGTSPLHF
>TRBV4-2|TRBJ2-1
CASSQDRASGNEQFF
>TRBV7-2|TRBJ2-7
CASSFLHGGASYEQYF
>TRBV19|TRBJ2-5
CASSIGVAGETQYF
>TRBV6-5|TRBJ2-7
CASSYSAGIYEQYF
>TRBV4-2|TRBJ2-7
CASSTGLAGEGYEQYF